Given below is one TCR beta chain in context. This clone was recorded many times. Its specific antigen is unknown. Base qualities were left out, and no much larger clone turns up one base away. None of the patients had been given any treatment before thyroid surgery. Using T-cell receptor beta sequencing, the study looked back at clinical samples from patients collected from about 2011 to 2018. There are 13 amino acids in the CDR3, from cysteine to phenylalanine inclusive. Solely the CDR3 DNA is kept, with 39 bases framed from the first base. Via the germline V gene (reference sequence), CDR1 is MNHEY and CDR2 SMNVEV. Between the V and J ends, shortened by 3 bases and 3 bases respectively, the junction contains 6 bases. The method behind the library was PCR. The instrument given in TCRdb is Illumina HiSeq 4000. High-throughput sequencing was used to profile the TCR beta-chain CDR3 region of each patient. The source study handled its data this way. The researchers built a classifier to tell apart papillary thyroid cancer patients with distant metastasis, based on CDR3 differences among clinicopathological groups. Repertoire diversity was assessed with the Shannon index, and tumor-blood repertoire similarity with the Morisita-Horn index. TCRdb reran the public reads through fastp at Q25 and MiXCR, keeping productive beta chains. TCRdb's processing, not the authors', yielded these V and J calls. In this sample the table shows 35,000 to 40,000 clones, roughly 20% of which occur a single time. The top ten constitute roughly a sixth of the sample.

These data are taken from a study of metastatic and nonmetastatic thyroid tumors (dated by TCRdb to the early 2020s). Study-level background: For patients with malignant and with benign thyroid disease, the researchers compared repertoires between peripheral blood samples and tumor or nodule tissue samples.

Results and caveats for the whole study, not just this receptor: In both blood and tumor samples, TCR beta diversity was reported to be significantly higher in malignant tumors than in benign nodules.

The receptor chain draws on TRBV27 and TRBJ2-1; no D gene call is confident. This receptor was identified in a female donor with papillary thyroid cancer or a benign thyroid nodule (not recorded which). Some clones in this sample may be carry-over from other donors' samples. The sequenced sample was blood. The CDR3 corresponds to CASSLDGYNEQFF. The sequence in DNA is TGTGCCAGCAGTTTGGACGGCTACAATGAGCAGTTCTTC.